The present TCR beta chain was sequenced within a study of CD8 T cells in acute hepatitis C reinfection. Assay used: immunoSEQ multiplex PCR; TCRdb lists only in-frame clones, some missing. The sample records around 36,000 clones, approximately 83% being singletons. This CDR3 is 12 amino acids long. CDR1 and CDR2 (germline): SEHNR, FQNEAQ (reference sequence). Time point defined: naive CD8 control sorted from an acute-time-point sample. Concerning this clone: The antigen is unknown. Compared with germline, one end of the junction differs, possibly owing to a read error.

Overall study findings and caveats: Few CDR3s matched those for other epitopes.

This chain uses TRBV7-9 with TRBJ2-7, with 7 bases fitting TRBD1. The sample taken for sequencing was naive CD8+ T cells from PBMCs. The receptor's source is a woman aged 18-30 years who spontaneously cleared hepatitis C infection. The CDR3 DNA reads TGTGCCAGCAGCTTAGAACGACAGGGTCTAAACTTC. It codes for CASSLERQGLNF.